Listed here are 22 T cell receptor beta chains from one sample, sequenced in a study of cytomegalovirus exposure and HLA in healthy donors. In the PCR, 60 Vbeta and 13 Jbeta primers were used. TCRdb's table, derived via immunoSEQ multiplex PCR, lists solely in-frame clones and lacks some. The data hold 200,000 to 300,000 clones, with almost 85% observed a single time. The sequencing input was PBMCs. The receptors stem from a woman between 40 and 55 years old in good health and CMV-seropositive.

This chain joins TRBV2 and TRBJ2-5; 7 bases are shared with TRBD1. The end of the DNA fits TRBJ2-7 better, so the J call may be wrong. CDR1 is SNHLY, CDR2 FYNNEI, per germline. The CDR3 runs to 12 residues. DNA of the CDR3: TGTGCCAGTGGGGGACAGTACTACGAGCAGTACTTC. It translates to CASGGQYYEQYF.

This CDR3 reads CARSLSTGGRRDGAYGYTF. Written as DNA, the CDR3 is TGTGCCAGAAGCTTGTCCACAGGGGGTAGAAGAGATGGAGCCTATGGCTACACCTTC. The genes are TRBV5-3 and TRBJ1-2; the match to TRBD1 covers 8 bases. TRBV5-3 is marked as an open reading frame, function uncertain. The CDR3 totals 19 residues. V lost 1 base and J lost 4; bases outside the gene matches: 18.

The count of this clone is one. The chain uses TRBV30 and TRBJ2-5; 10 bases are a match to TRBD1. The CDR3 has 15 residues. V shed 3 bases and J 2 bases; nucleotides not matched to a gene: 6. Per germline, CDR1 GTSNPN and CDR2 SVGIG (reference sequence). CDR3 nucleotide sequence: TGTGCCTGGAGAGCCGGGACAGGGGCACAAGAGACCCAGTACTTC. Amino acid sequence: CAWRAGTGAQETQYF. Together with reference TRBV30 and TRBJ2-5, the CDR3 gives the full variable domain: SQTIHQWPATLVQPVGSPLSLECTVEGTSNPNLYWYRQAAGRGLQLLFYSVGIGQISSEVPQNLSASRPQDRQFILSSKKLLLSDSGFYLCAWRAGTGAQETQYFGPGTRLLVL.

The rearrangement links TRBV11-3 to TRBJ1-1; weak D call: TRBD1 (6 bases). This CDR3 region has 15 residues. CDR1 SGHNT and CDR2 YENEEA come from the germline V gene. Between the trimmed V and J ends, which lost 1 base and 0 bases, there was a span of 9 bases. CDR3 sequence reads: CASSLGGDMNTEAFF. Written as DNA, the CDR3 is TGTGCCAGCAGCTTAGGAGGGGACATGAACACTGAAGCTTTCTTT. The full variable domain, rest sourced from reference TRBV11-3 and TRBJ1-1, is EAGVVQSPRYKIIEKKQPVAFWCNPISGHNTLYWYLQNLGQGPELLIRYENEEAVDDSQLPKDRFSAERLKGVDSTLKIQPAELGDSAVYLCASSLGGDMNTEAFFGQGTRLTVV.

The DNA of the CDR3 is TGTGCCAGCAGCAATTTTGTCAGGGAATGCACTGAAGCTTTCTTT. This translates into CASSNFVRECTEAFF. The V gene is TRBV21-1, the J gene TRBJ1-1; the D segment call TRBD1 is taken from the table without a DNA check. TRBV21-1 is reported as a pseudogene. The CDR3 runs 15 residues.

The rearrangement joins TRBV6-4 to TRBJ2-3, with TRBD2 matching 8 bases. The CDR3 is made up of 15 amino acids. V was clipped by 0 bases and J by 6 bases; unmatched bases: 5. The germline CDR1 and CDR2 sequences are MRHNA and SNTAGT. DNA of the CDR3: TGTGCCAGCAGTGACTCGGTAGCGGGGATGGATACGCAGTATTTT. Residues: CASSDSVAGMDTQYF.

The V gene is TRBV5-1, the J gene TRBJ2-1; tentatively, D is TRBD2 (6 bases). The CDR3 has 14 residues. V was clipped by 2 bases and J by 4 bases, with 10 bases between them. Germline CDR1 and CDR2: SGHRS and YFSETQ. CDR3 DNA: TGCGCCAGCAGCTTCGGACTAAATTACAATGAGCAGTTCTTC. This encodes CASSFGLNYNEQFF.

The chain recombines TRBV7-3 with TRBJ2-1, with 11 bases aligning to TRBD2. This CDR3 is 15 amino acids long. Germline CDR1 and CDR2: SGHTA and FQGTGA. V was clipped by 6 bases and J by 3 bases; unmatched bases: 4. In DNA form, the CDR3 reads TGTGCCAGCAGGCTTGGGACTAGCGGCTACAATGAGCAGTTCTTC. Residues: CASRLGTSGYNEQFF.

V gene TRBV19 combines with J gene TRBJ2-5; 12 bases map to TRBD1. V shed 1 base, J shed 5 bases, and the junction held 8 bases outside the gene matches. Germline loops: CDR1 LNHDA, CDR2 SQIVND (reference sequence). This CDR3 spans 17 amino acids. Here the CDR3 reads CASSIGGTGGASETQYF. The CDR3 nucleotides read TGTGCCAGTAGTATAGGCGGGACAGGGGGCGCCTCGGAGACCCAGTACTTC.

This chain connects TRBV30 to TRBJ1-2; D unclear. Germline V gene sequence: CDR1 GTSNPN, CDR2 SVGIG (reference sequence). The germline V and J ends were trimmed by 4 bases and 5 bases, with 11 bases remaining between them. The CDR3 spans 12 residues. CDR3 amino acids: CAWTGVSYGYTF. The CDR3 nucleotides read TGTGCCTGGACAGGCGTATCATATGGCTACACCTTC.

The CDR3 spells CASSLNREAMGYTF. The CDR3 DNA sequence: TGTGCCAGCAGCTTAAATCGGGAGGCTATGGGCTACACCTTC. The chain recombines TRBV7-2 with TRBJ1-2; the D is unclear. Germline V gene sequence: CDR1 SGHTA, CDR2 FQGNSA. V lost 2 bases and J 8 bases, leaving 15 bases between the germline ends. The CDR3 totals 14 residues.

The V call is TRBV5-6, the J call TRBJ1-1; D gene ambiguous. Germline loops: CDR1 SGHDT, CDR2 YYEEEE. The CDR3 is 14 amino acids. V gave up 0 bases and J gave up 5 bases, with 11 bases separating them. In DNA, the CDR3 is TGTGCCAGCAGCTTGGGTCCAGGTGGTACTGAAGCTTTCTTT. This gives the protein CASSLGPGGTEAFF.

J is TRBJ2-4 and V is TRBV27, with TRBD2 identical over 12 bases. Germline V gene lookup returns CDR1 MNHEY and CDR2 SMNVEV (reference sequence). Germline trimming cut 4 bases from V and 8 bases from J; bases unmatched to any gene: 6. The CDR3 is 15 residues long. CDR3 protein: CASSSPTSGSHIQYF. The CDR3 nucleotides read TGTGCCAGCAGTTCCCCGACTAGCGGGAGTCACATTCAGTACTTC.

The genes are TRBV11-2 and TRBJ2-7; D is perhaps TRBD2 (6 bases). The CDR3 loop spans 15 amino acids. Looked up from germline, CDR1 is SGHAT and CDR2 is FQNNGV. Trimming stripped 5 bases from V and 1 base from J, with 15 bases between. CDR3 loop: CASSPNVGGSYEQYF. In DNA form, the CDR3 reads TGTGCCAGCAGCCCCAATGTGGGGGGTTCCTACGAGCAGTACTTC.

The chain combines TRBV7-9 with TRBJ2-7; TRBD2 agrees at 10 bases. Trimming cost V 5 bases and J 5 bases; bases outside gene matches: 3. Germline CDR1 reads SEHNR; CDR2 reads FQNEAQ (reference sequence). The CDR3 contains 13 residues. CDR3 nucleotides: TGTGCCAGCAGCGCCGGGACTAGCGACGAGCAGTACTTC. Translation: CASSAGTSDEQYF.

The chain carries TRBV4-2 and TRBJ1-1, with 9 positions matching TRBD1. Germline-derived CDR1 and CDR2 are LGHNA and YNFKEQ. The CDR3 length is 16 residues. The V and J ends lost 4 bases and 1 base, in that order; junction bases with no gene match: 7. The CDR3 DNA reads as TGTGCCAGCAGCCCCTACAGGGGGCTACAGAACACTGAAGCTTTCTTT. This gives the protein CASSPYRGLQNTEAFF.

This chain uses TRBV19 with TRBJ2-5, with 10 bases matching TRBD1. The V and J ends lost 6 bases and 3 bases, in that order; junction bases with no gene match: 1. The CDR3 has 13 amino acids. The germline V gene encodes CDR1 LNHDA and CDR2 SQIVND (reference sequence). The CDR3 here is CASSGTGEETQYF. As DNA, the CDR3 is TGTGCCAGTAGCGGGACAGGGGAAGAGACCCAGTACTTC.

V and J are TRBV5-8 and TRBJ2-3, with TRBD2 identical over 7 bases. With V trimmed by 5 bases and J by 6 bases, 6 bases remained unmatched. The V gene's germline CDR1 is SGHTS and CDR2 YDEGEE. CDR3 length: 13 residues. The CDR3 sequence: CASRPTSRDTQYF. Written as DNA, the CDR3 is TGTGCCAGCAGACCGACTAGCAGGGATACGCAGTATTTT.

This chain connects TRBV7-2 to TRBJ1-2; TRBD1 matches at 7 bases. This CDR3 region has 13 residues. Germline V gene sequence: CDR1 SGHTA, CDR2 FQGNSA. V lost 1 base to trimming and J lost 7 bases; unmatched junction nucleotides: 3. The CDR3 region is CASSLDWTGGYTF. In DNA, the CDR3 is TGTGCCAGCAGCTTAGATTGGACAGGTGGCTACACCTTC.

This chain joins TRBV10-3 and TRBJ1-1; TRBD1 matches 7 bases. The V gene end was trimmed by 10 bases and the J gene end by 1 base; junction bases not matched to a gene: 9. Germline values: CDR1 ENHRY, CDR2 SYGVKD. The CDR3 sequence is 14 residues long. CDR3 amino acids: CATNRGDRNTEAFF. The CDR3 DNA sequence: TGTGCCACCAACAGGGGCGACAGGAACACTGAAGCTTTCTTT.

The chain uses TRBV5-1 and TRBJ2-1; 10 bases match TRBD2. The CDR3 runs 15 residues. Germline V gene data show CDR1 as SGHRS and CDR2 as YFSETQ. J gave up 8 bases and V 0 bases, and 5 bases lay outside the gene matches. This CDR3 is CASSLGLAGVDEQFF. Written as DNA, the CDR3 is TGCGCCAGCAGCTTGGGGCTAGCGGGAGTTGATGAGCAGTTCTTC.

This clone has only one observation. This sequence joins TRBV15 and TRBJ2-1; D gene unclear. The CDR3 length is 14 residues. V lost 0 bases to trimming and J lost 4 bases, with 7 bases between them. Per germline, CDR1 LNHNV and CDR2 YYDKDF (reference sequence). CDR3 nucleotides: TGTGCCACCAGCAGAGATCCAGGTTACAATGAGCAGTTCTTC. It specifies CATSRDPGYNEQFF.